A single T cell receptor beta chain is shown here with its context. Its antigen is currently unknown. The sample is drawn from a study of cytomegalovirus exposure and HLA in healthy donors. At the level of the study: An early release of data contained roughly 86 million unique TCRs, which came from HLA-typed donors. Study findings and constraints: In a later analysis, TCR association rates varied by HLA locus: DRB1 most, HLA-C fewest.

Germline V gives CDR1 MNHNS, CDR2 SASEGT. The CDR3 runs 12 residues. V was cut by 10 bases and J by 3 bases, with 13 bases left in between. Amplification used 60 Vbeta primers and 13 Jbeta primers. Some clones are missing from TCRdb's copy, which holds only in-frame ones; the method was immunoSEQ multiplex PCR. This sample's table has more than 45,000 clones. This chain links TRBV6-1 with TRBJ2-7; D gene uncertain. The source of this sequence is a woman aged 40 to 50 in good health and CMV-seronegative. Sequencing input: PBMCs. CDR3 loop: CATGGTLYEQYF. Here the CDR3 DNA reads TGTGCCACCGGCGGAACCCTCTACGAGCAGTACTTC.